A selection of T cell receptor beta chains follows, all from one sample in a study of blood T cell repertoires in COVID-19. Produced via immunoSEQ multiplex PCR; TCRdb's table is partial and in-frame only. The data show roughly 700,000 clones, about 87% seen once. The sequenced sample was peripheral blood. These receptors were collected from a woman younger than 30 with acute or convalescent COVID-19. CDR3s include the opening cysteine and the closing phenylalanine or tryptophan. Clone size, where shown, is once, few, many, or a class for clones that have expanded.

cdr3_aa	v_call	j_call	clone_size
CASSLVIGSAEAFF	TRBV5-1	TRBJ1-1	.
CASRPDSQREKLFF	TRBV5-1	TRBJ1-4	.
CASSFRVGTEAFF	TRBV5-4	TRBJ1-1	.
CSVPPAGQPNTEAFF	TRBV29-1	TRBJ1-1	.
CASSLGAGTHEKLFF	TRBV5-1	TRBJ1-4	.
CASSSAGTAYGYTF	TRBV7-8	TRBJ1-2	.
CASSLGSSGGAHEQFF	TRBV7-2	TRBJ2-1	.
CASSPTGGGQPQHF	TRBV19	TRBJ1-5	.
CASSLGIFTSRGNTGELFF	TRBV7-8	TRBJ2-2	.
CASSFGGGPYEQYF	TRBV6-2/TRBV6-3	TRBJ2-7	once
CASWGQGSPFLTEAFF	TRBV27	TRBJ1-1	.
CASSGGTGLNEKLFF	TRBV5-1	TRBJ1-4	.